These 23 T cell receptor beta chains share one sample of origin, sequenced in a study of blood T cell repertoires in COVID-19. The assay was immunoSEQ multiplex PCR, and TCRdb's table has in-frame clones only and misses some. The table lists around 180,000 clones, approximately 90% of them singletons. The sequenced sample consisted of peripheral blood. These receptor sequences come from a man between 65 and 79 years old with active or convalescent COVID-19.

The chain links TRBV6-5 to TRBJ1-1; 10 bases fit TRBD1. V dropped 6 bases and J dropped 3; count of bases not matched to a gene: 4. CDR3 length: 14 residues. Germline values: CDR1 MNHEY, CDR2 SVGAGI. The CDR3 protein is CASRYGQGDTEAFF. The CDR3 bases are TGTGCCAGCAGATACGGACAGGGGGACACTGAAGCTTTCTTT.

V usage is TRBV7-8 and J usage is TRBJ2-1; maybe TRBD2 (6 bases). The germline V and J ends were trimmed by 6 bases and 0 bases, with 30 bases remaining between them. Germline V CDR1 and CDR2: SGHVS, FQNEAQ. CDR3 length equals 21 residues. The CDR3 spells CASRYGGRGAKGASSYNEQFF. CDR3 nucleotides: TGTGCCAGCAGATATGGTGGTCGCGGGGCTAAGGGCGCGAGCTCCTACAATGAGCAGTTCTTC.

This chain connects TRBV2 to TRBJ1-6; the match to TRBD1 covers 7 bases. Germline loops: CDR1 SNHLY, CDR2 FYNNEI. J gave up 7 bases and V 4 bases, and 4 bases lay outside the gene matches. This CDR3 has 14 amino acids. The CDR3 DNA is TGTGCCAGCAGTGTCACAGGGGAAAATTCACCCCTCCACTTT. This translates into CASSVTGENSPLHF.

The CDR3 sequence: CASRKDRAITEAFF. The CDR3 DNA is TGTGCCAGCAGAAAGGACAGGGCAATCACTGAAGCTTTCTTT. The chain couples TRBV6-5 to TRBJ1-1; TRBD1 matches 8 bases. Per the germline V gene, CDR1 is MNHEY and CDR2 is SVGAGI. The CDR3 extends over 14 amino acids. With 6 bases clipped from V and 4 bases from J, the junction kept 7 bases outside the gene matches.

V usage is TRBV7-9 and J usage is TRBJ1-1; D ambiguous. This CDR3 is built from 14 residues. Germline CDR1 SEHNR, CDR2 FQNEAQ (reference sequence). Deletions cut 1 base from V and 5 bases from J, with 11 bases between. The CDR3 here is CASSLGGSITEAFF. The CDR3 coding sequence is TGTGCCAGCAGCTTAGGCGGGTCCATAACTGAAGCTTTCTTT.

This clone came up once. This rearrangement joins TRBV27 to TRBJ2-5; D ambiguous. Germline loops: CDR1 MNHEY, CDR2 SMNVEV (reference sequence). V gave up 0 bases and J gave up 5 bases, with 7 bases separating them. This CDR3 has 13 amino acids. The CDR3 protein is CASSLSYSETQYF. The CDR3 DNA reads as TGTGCCAGCAGTTTATCTTATTCGGAGACCCAGTACTTC.

The J gene is TRBJ2-1, the V gene TRBV6-6; D remains unclear. Looked up from germline, CDR1 is MNHNY and CDR2 is SVGAGI (reference sequence). The CDR3 sequence is 12 residues long. V lost 5 bases, J lost 12 bases, and 14 bases lay in between. CDR3 region: CASSPITTTQFF. The CDR3, as DNA: TGTGCCAGCAGTCCAATCACTACAACGCAGTTCTTC.

V is TRBV6-6 and J is TRBJ1-5, with 7 bases matching TRBD1. CDR1 is MNHNY, CDR2 SVGAGI, per germline (reference sequence). This CDR3 has 14 residues. The J segment lost 5 bases and the V segment lost 4 bases, leaving 5 bases of the junction unmatched. The CDR3 region is CASSWDSRYQPQHF. The DNA of the CDR3 is TGTGCCAGCAGTTGGGACAGCCGGTATCAGCCCCAGCATTTT.

The J gene is TRBJ1-5, the V gene TRBV28; TRBD1 matches 9 bases. Trimming cost V 6 bases and J 1 base; bases outside gene matches: 4. CDR1 is MDHEN, CDR2 SYDVKM, per germline. The CDR3 sequence is 15 residues long. The CDR3: CASRSTGGSNQPQHF. CDR3 DNA sequence: TGTGCCAGCAGATCGACAGGGGGGAGCAATCAGCCCCAGCATTTT. The whole variable domain, filled in from reference TRBV28 and TRBJ1-5, reads DVKVTQSSRYLVKRTGEKVFLECVQDMDHENMFWYRQDPGLGLRLIYFSYDVKMKEKGDIPEGYSVSREKKERFSLILESASTNQTSMYLCASRSTGGSNQPQHFGDGTRLSIL.

This chain joins TRBV5-1 and TRBJ2-1; 7 nucleotides match TRBD1. Germline V gene lookup returns CDR1 SGHRS and CDR2 YFSETQ. This CDR3 spans 16 amino acids. The J segment lost 3 bases and the V segment lost 0 bases, leaving 6 bases of the junction unmatched. In nucleotides, the CDR3 is TGCGCCAGCAGCTTGGGACAGGGATTAGTCTACAATGAGCAGTTCTTC. Its protein product is CASSLGQGLVYNEQFF.

V is TRBV5-4 and J is TRBJ1-1; D is uncertain. Germline V lookup: CDR1 SGHNT, CDR2 YYREEE (reference sequence). The ends were cut back, 0 bases at V and 11 bases at J, with 14 bases in the middle. The CDR3 contains 13 residues. In DNA form, the CDR3 reads TGTGCCAGCAGCTTGGGACCGGGTGGTCGGGCTTTCTTT. This encodes CASSLGPGGRAFF. Full variable domain (remainder filled in from reference TRBV5-4 and TRBJ1-1): ETGVTQSPTHLIKTRGQQVTLRCSSQSGHNTVSWYQQALGQGPQFIFQYYREEENGRGNFPPRFSGLQFPNYSSELNVNALELDDSALYLCASSLGPGGRAFFGQGTRLTVV.

The gene calls are TRBV4-1 and TRBJ2-7; TRBD1 aligns across 8 bases. With 5 bases clipped from V and 5 bases from J, the junction kept 5 bases outside the gene matches. The CDR3 has 13 amino acids. Germline V gene sequence: CDR1 MGHRA, CDR2 YSYEKL. CDR3 in DNA: TGCGCCAGCAGCTATGAACAGGGGGACGAGCAGTACTTC. Translating it yields CASSYEQGDEQYF.

This chain connects TRBV11-2 to TRBJ2-7; 8 nucleotides match TRBD1. Losses at the gene ends were 3 bases for V and 6 bases for J; bases not matched to a gene: 4. This CDR3 region has 13 residues. Per the germline V gene, CDR1 is SGHAT and CDR2 is FQNNGV. CDR3 coding DNA: TGTGCCAGCAGCTTTCAGGGGGCGGCCGAGCAGTACTTC. This translates into CASSFQGAAEQYF. Supplemented by reference TRBV11-2 and TRBJ2-7, the full variable domain reads EAGVAQSPRYKIIEKRQSVAFWCNPISGHATLYWYQQILGQGPKLLIQFQNNGVVDDSQLPKDRFSAERLKGVDSTLKIQPAKLEDSAVYLCASSFQGAAEQYFGPGTRLTVT.

The CDR3 DNA sequence: TGTGCCAGCAGTCCGAGCTCTGGACAGCCCGGTCAGTTCTTC. As protein: CASSPSSGQPGQFF. V is TRBV28 and J is TRBJ2-1, with D possibly being TRBD1 (6 bases). The CDR3 length is 14 residues. Between the trimmed V and J ends, which lost 5 bases and 13 bases, there was a span of 21 bases. Germline-derived CDR1 and CDR2 are MDHEN and SYDVKM.

This clone has a single count. This rearrangement joins TRBV20-1 to TRBJ2-7; no clear D. The germline V and J ends were trimmed by 3 bases and 1 base, with 7 bases remaining between them. The germline V gene encodes CDR1 DFQATT and CDR2 SNEGSKA (reference sequence). The length of the CDR3 is 12 residues. For the CDR3, the DNA is TGCAGTGCTAGTCAGTCATCCTACGAGCAGTACTTC. Encoded protein: CSASQSSYEQYF.

V is TRBV29-1 and J is TRBJ2-7; D ambiguous. The CDR3 is 13 amino acids. CDR1 is SQVTM, CDR2 ANQGSEA, per germline. Trimming pared 8 bases from V and 5 bases from J, leaving 19 bases between. Here the CDR3 reads CSSHQCQVNEQYF. The CDR3, as DNA: TGCAGCTCCCATCAATGTCAGGTAAACGAGCAGTACTTC.

The V and J genes are TRBV7-9 and TRBJ1-6; a weak D match, TRBD1 (5 bases). The CDR3 contains 18 residues. With 7 bases removed from V and 0 bases from J, the gap between germline ends came to 19 bases. Looked up from germline, CDR1 is SEHNR and CDR2 is FQNEAQ (reference sequence). Here the CDR3 DNA reads TGTGCCAGCACTTTTTCGGCAGGGATAGGCTCCTATAATTCACCCCTCCACTTT. Its translation is CASTFSAGIGSYNSPLHF.

The CDR3 DNA reads as TGTGCCAGCAGCCCGCCCCCAATGCTTCTTAGCGGGGGCAGCACAGATACGCAGTATTTT. Its protein is CASSPPPMLLSGGSTDTQYF. The rearrangement joins TRBV3-1 (or the pseudogene TRBV3-2) to TRBJ2-3; 9 bases map to TRBD2. The length of the CDR3 is 20 residues. The germline V gene has CDR1 LGHDT and CDR2 YNNKEL (reference sequence). Trimming cost V 4 bases and J 0 bases; bases outside gene matches: 17.

The genes are TRBV7-8 and TRBJ1-1; D is undetermined. This CDR3 has 13 amino acids. The V gene lost 5 bases and the J gene lost 5 bases, with 12 bases spanning the gap. The germline V gene encodes CDR1 SGHVS and CDR2 FQNEAQ. The CDR3 here is CASSLSAATEAFF. CDR3 sequence (DNA): TGTGCCAGCAGCCTCTCAGCGGCGACTGAAGCTTTCTTT. Full variable domain (rest looked up from reference TRBV7-8 and TRBJ1-1): GAGVSQSPRYKVAKRGQDVALRCDPISGHVSLFWYQQALGQGPEFLTYFQNEAQLDKSGLPSDRFFAERPEGSVSTLKIQRTQQEDSAVYLCASSLSAATEAFFGQGTRLTVV.

This rearrangement joins TRBV9 to TRBJ2-2, with 14 positions matching TRBD2. Germline-derived CDR1 and CDR2 are SGDLS and YYNGEE. V shed 4 bases and J 4 bases; nucleotides not matched to a gene: 6. The CDR3 consists of 17 residues. CDR3 in amino acids: CASSLKTSGRATGELFF. In DNA form, the CDR3 reads TGTGCCAGCAGCCTAAAGACTAGCGGGAGGGCCACCGGGGAGCTGTTTTTT.

V gene TRBV5-1 combines with J gene TRBJ2-7, with D unclear. The V gene lost 3 bases and the J gene lost 6 bases, with 16 bases spanning the gap. This CDR3 comprises 14 residues. From germline, CDR1 is SGHRS and CDR2 YFSETQ. Here the CDR3 DNA reads TGCGCCAGCAGCTCGCCGAGTGTCGGGTTCGAGCAGTACTTC. This encodes CASSSPSVGFEQYF.

J is TRBJ2-5 and V is TRBV6-5; D is perhaps TRBD1 (8 bases). The V gene lost 10 bases and the J gene lost 4 bases, with 13 bases spanning the gap. The CDR3 totals 12 residues. The germline V gene encodes CDR1 MNHEY and CDR2 SVGAGI. The CDR3 region is CANRGGLETQYF. Written as DNA, the CDR3 is TGTGCCAACAGGGGGGGGTTAGAGACCCAGTACTTC.

The chain carries TRBV7-9 and TRBJ1-3; D gene ambiguous. CDR1 is SEHNR, CDR2 FQNEAQ, per germline (reference sequence). The CDR3 loop spans 16 amino acids. Deletions cut 1 base from V and 0 bases from J, with 10 bases between. CDR3 in amino acids: CASSLEIGGSGNTIYF. The CDR3 coding sequence is TGTGCCAGCAGCTTAGAGATCGGCGGCTCTGGAAACACCATATATTTT.